The 22 T cell receptor beta chains reported below all come from one sample, sequenced in a study of T cell responses to AZD1222 COVID-19 vaccine. Data came from immunoSEQ multiplex PCR; TCRdb stores just in-frame clones and leaves some out. Found here are around 150,000 clones, around 94% of them singletons; the top ten hold around 1.3%. The material sequenced was peripheral blood, taken on day 0 of AZD1222 vaccination. The receptors originated from an adult in good health.

This chain joins TRBV27 and TRBJ2-7; maybe TRBD2 (5 bases). CDR3 size: 13 residues. Germline CDR1 and CDR2: MNHEY and SMNVEV (reference sequence). V gave up 4 bases and J gave up 6 bases, with 13 bases separating them. In DNA form, the CDR3 reads TGTGCCAGCAGTTCCCTTGAGGGTCGCGAGCAGTACGTC. Translation gives CASSSLEGREQYV.

The rearrangement uses TRBV6-5 and TRBJ1-1; unclear D gene. V gave up 0 bases and J gave up 0 bases, with 8 bases separating them. Looked up from germline, CDR1 is MNHEY and CDR2 is SVGAGI. This CDR3 spans 15 amino acids. DNA for the CDR3: TGTGCCAGCAGTTACTCGACTGGGTTGAACACTGAAGCTTTCTTT. Protein sequence: CASSYSTGLNTEAFF.

CDR3 residues: CASSDRGSGGYTF. CDR3 bases: TGTGCCAGCAGCGACAGGGGTTCGGGTGGCTACACCTTC. This chain connects TRBV3-1 (or the pseudogene TRBV3-2) to TRBJ1-2; 8 bases map to TRBD1. With V trimmed by 5 bases and J by 7 bases, 6 bases remained unmatched. This CDR3 is 13 amino acids long. Germline values: CDR1 LGHDT, CDR2 YNNKEL (reference sequence).

V is TRBV30 and J is TRBJ2-2; 7 bases are shared with TRBD1. CDR1 and CDR2 from the germline V gene are GTSNPN and SVGIG (reference sequence). There are 15 residues in the CDR3. The V and J ends lost 2 bases and 5 bases, in that order; junction bases with no gene match: 8. CDR3: CAWSQGDLRTGELFF. CDR3 bases: TGTGCCTGGAGTCAGGGGGACCTAAGAACCGGGGAGCTGTTTTTT.

The chain carries TRBV11-3 and TRBJ2-2, with no clear D. The V gene's germline CDR1 is SGHNT and CDR2 YENEEA. The CDR3 has 11 amino acids. The V end lost 2 bases, the J end lost 5 bases, and 0 bases lay between the germline ends. In DNA, the CDR3 is TGTGCCAGCAGCTTAACCGGGGAGCTGTTTTTT. Encoded protein: CASSLTGELFF.

The chain combines TRBV3-1 (or the pseudogene TRBV3-2) with TRBJ2-5; 13 positions agree with TRBD2. V was pared by 6 bases and J by 4 bases, with 14 bases of the junction left unmatched. This CDR3 region has 18 residues. Germline V lookup: CDR1 LGHDT, CDR2 YNNKEL (reference sequence). The CDR3 DNA sequence: TGTGCCAGCAGGAGACTAGCGGGAGGCCCAGAATCCGCAGAGACCCAGTACTTC. This gives the protein CASRRLAGGPESAETQYF.

The rearrangement uses TRBV11-2 and TRBJ2-6; D gene ambiguous. CDR3 length equals 17 residues. V was cut by 0 bases and J by 4 bases, with 13 bases left in between. The germline gives CDR1 SGHAT, CDR2 FQNNGV. This CDR3 is CASSLDRLQTGANVLTF. CDR3 in DNA: TGTGCCAGCAGCTTAGACAGACTCCAGACCGGGGCCAACGTCCTGACTTTC.

The J gene is TRBJ1-6, the V gene TRBV28, with D perhaps TRBD1 (5 bases). Germline V gene lookup returns CDR1 MDHEN and CDR2 SYDVKM. The CDR3 is made up of 13 amino acids. V lost 7 bases and J 3 bases, leaving 7 bases between the germline ends. CDR3 DNA sequence: TGTGCCAGCATCAGGGACTATAATTCACCCCTCCACTTT. It encodes CASIRDYNSPLHF.

The chain has TRBV2 and TRBJ1-4, with D tentatively TRBD1 (6 bases). This CDR3 comprises 16 residues. Germline loops: CDR1 SNHLY, CDR2 FYNNEI. V was trimmed by 3 bases and J by 5 bases, leaving 16 bases between them. The CDR3 loop reads CASSDSLTGSNEKLFF. DNA of the CDR3: TGTGCCAGCAGTGACTCGCTGACAGGTTCAAATGAAAAACTGTTTTTT.

The chain couples TRBV6-5 to TRBJ1-2; 8 nucleotides agree with TRBD1. J gave up 5 bases and V 0 bases, and 8 bases lay outside the gene matches. The CDR3 totals 16 residues. The germline CDR1 and CDR2 sequences are MNHEY and SVGAGI. The CDR3 nucleotides are TGTGCCAGCAGTTACTCGTATGGGACAGGCTTTTATGGCTACACCTTC. Translating gives CASSYSYGTGFYGYTF.

The V call is TRBV28, the J call TRBJ2-7; the D call may be TRBD1 or TRBD2 (5 bases each). The CDR3 has 12 amino acids. V lost 6 bases to trimming and J lost 6 bases, with 12 bases between them. CDR1 MDHEN and CDR2 SYDVKM come from the germline V gene. The CDR3 region has the DNA TGTGCCAGCAGCCTTCGGGGACGCGAGCAGTACGTC. As protein: CASSLRGREQYV.

This chain joins TRBV19 and TRBJ2-1; D gene uncertain. Germline V CDR1 and CDR2: LNHDA, SQIVND (reference sequence). The CDR3 runs to 11 residues. Trimming removed 2 bases from V and 8 bases from J, with 4 bases in between. CDR3 region: CASSITDEQFF. DNA of the CDR3: TGTGCCAGTAGTATAACCGATGAGCAGTTCTTC.

This clone was found once. V usage is TRBV7-9 and J usage is TRBJ1-1; D unclear. V lost 5 bases and J lost 1, with 11 bases in between. This CDR3 has 14 residues. From germline, CDR1 is SEHNR and CDR2 FQNEAQ (reference sequence). CDR3 nucleotides: TGTGCCAGCAGCAGCCCTCTGGGGAACACTGAAGCTTTCTTT. Its protein product is CASSSPLGNTEAFF.

This chain's CDR3 is CASSLRTVSPGELFF. The CDR3 coding sequence is TGTGCCAGCAGTTTACGTACGGTTAGCCCCGGGGAGCTGTTTTTT. The chain couples TRBV27 to TRBJ2-2; D is unclear. Deletions cut 2 bases from V and 6 bases from J, with 13 bases between. Germline values: CDR1 MNHEY, CDR2 SMNVEV (reference sequence). The CDR3 extends over 15 amino acids.

This clone was seen only once. This chain links TRBV27 with TRBJ1-3; 7 nucleotides line up with TRBD1. V lost 6 bases to trimming and J lost 0 bases; unmatched junction nucleotides: 11. The CDR3 runs 17 residues. Germline V gene lookup returns CDR1 MNHEY and CDR2 SMNVEV (reference sequence). The CDR3 DNA reads TGTGCCAGCAGGGGGCACTACGGGACAGCCTCTGGAAACACCATATATTTT. It yields the protein CASRGHYGTASGNTIYF.

This chain joins TRBV24-1 and TRBJ2-1; D gene ambiguous. V lost 4 bases to trimming and J lost 4 bases, with 16 bases between them. This CDR3 is 16 amino acids long. From germline, CDR1 is KGHDR and CDR2 SFDVKD. The CDR3 nucleotides read TGTGCCACCAGTGACGCACGACCGTTCCAATACAATGAGCAGTTCTTC. Its protein is CATSDARPFQYNEQFF.

The chain recombines TRBV18 with TRBJ2-7; D may be TRBD2 (6 bases). The CDR3 covers 12 residues. Trimming shortened V by 5 bases and J by 4 bases, and 9 bases separated the two germline ends. CDR1 is KGHSH, CDR2 LQKENI, per germline. CDR3 loop: CASSGGTYEQYV. CDR3 DNA sequence: TGTGCCAGCTCAGGAGGGACGTACGAGCAGTACGTC.

J is TRBJ1-5 and V is TRBV27, with D possibly TRBD1 on 6 matching bases. Germline CDR1 MNHEY, CDR2 SMNVEV (reference sequence). The CDR3 sequence is 15 residues long. V was clipped by 2 bases and J by 4 bases, with 12 bases between them. The DNA for the CDR3 is TGTGCCAGCAGTTTAACAGGGCCGCGGAATCAGCCCCAGCATTTT. Translated, it gives CASSLTGPRNQPQHF.

The CDR3, as DNA: TGCGCCAGCAGCTTGGAGGTTGGGGGGTCGAATGAGCAGTTCTTC. Protein product: CASSLEVGGSNEQFF. V gene TRBV5-1 combines with J gene TRBJ2-1; TRBD2 is a possible D gene (6 bases). The CDR3 is 15 residues long. Germline loops: CDR1 SGHRS, CDR2 YFSETQ. Trimming removed 0 bases from V and 7 bases from J, with 14 bases in between.

The rearrangement joins TRBV4-1 to TRBJ2-3; D tentatively reads TRBD1 or TRBD2 (5 bases each). Deletions cut 1 base from V and 1 base from J, with 12 bases between. This CDR3 has 16 residues. Germline CDR1 reads MGHRA; CDR2 reads YSYEKL. CDR3 sequence (DNA): TGCGCCAGCAGCCAAGTGGGGCTAGCAGGCACAGATACGCAGTATTTT. It codes for CASSQVGLAGTDTQYF.

The V gene is TRBV5-4, the J gene TRBJ1-1; the D gene is possibly TRBD1 (5 bases). The CDR3 runs to 14 residues. CDR1 and CDR2 from the germline V gene are SGHNT and YYREEE (reference sequence). V lost 5 bases and J lost 0, with 11 bases in between. This chain's CDR3 is CASRSGVLNTEAFF. For the CDR3, the DNA is TGTGCCAGCAGGTCGGGGGTACTGAACACTGAAGCTTTCTTT.

V usage is TRBV20-1 and J usage is TRBJ1-5, with no clear D. With 3 bases removed from V and 10 bases from J, the gap between germline ends came to 16 bases. The CDR3 is 13 residues long. Germline V CDR1 and CDR2: DFQATT, SNEGSKA (reference sequence). Here the CDR3 reads CSASNRLISPQHF. In DNA form, the CDR3 reads TGCAGTGCTAGTAATAGGTTGATCAGCCCCCAGCATTTT.